This T cell receptor (beta chain) was captured by sequencing in a study of shared clonotypes between healthy human individuals. Study context: Donors consisted of a couple of women and a few men between 18 and 49. Each donor had three CD4 naive, three CD4 memory, two CD8 naive and one CD8 memory plate.

There were no recent acute infections or vaccinations among the donors, who were healthy HIV-negative adults. The authors divided CD4+ cells into CD45RA+ naive and CD45RA-negative memory subsets. V shed 7 bases and J 4 bases; nucleotides not matched to a gene: 8. The germline V gene encodes CDR1 MNHNY and CDR2 SVGAGI (reference sequence). This CDR3 is 15 amino acids long. The assay was immunoSEQ multiplex PCR, and TCRdb's table has in-frame clones only and misses some. In the table there are some 1.5 million clones, approximately 97% of which are singletons. Input material: naive CD4+ T cells sorted from blood. Described subset: CD45RA+ positively selected. V gene TRBV6-6 combines with J gene TRBJ2-2, with 8 bases matching TRBD2. This clonotype originated in a man younger than 45 in good health. CDR3 in DNA: TGTGCCAGCACCGCTACTAGCGGACGCACCGGGGAGCTGTTTTTT. It is translated as CASTATSGRTGELFF.